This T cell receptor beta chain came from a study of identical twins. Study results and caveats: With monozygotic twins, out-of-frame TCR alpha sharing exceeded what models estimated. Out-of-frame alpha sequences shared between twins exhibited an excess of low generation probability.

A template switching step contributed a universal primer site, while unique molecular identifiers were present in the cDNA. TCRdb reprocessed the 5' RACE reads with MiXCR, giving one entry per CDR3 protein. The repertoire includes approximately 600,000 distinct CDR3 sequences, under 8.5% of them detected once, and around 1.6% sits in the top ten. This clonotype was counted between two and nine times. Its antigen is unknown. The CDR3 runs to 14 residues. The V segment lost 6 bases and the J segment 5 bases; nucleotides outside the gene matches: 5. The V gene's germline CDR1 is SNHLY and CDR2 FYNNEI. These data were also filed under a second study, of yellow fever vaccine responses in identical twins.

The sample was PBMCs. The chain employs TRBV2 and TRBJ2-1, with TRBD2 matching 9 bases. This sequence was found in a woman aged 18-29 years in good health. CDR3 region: CASRTGTSNNEQFF. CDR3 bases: TGTGCCAGCAGAACCGGGACTAGCAACAATGAGCAGTTCTTC.